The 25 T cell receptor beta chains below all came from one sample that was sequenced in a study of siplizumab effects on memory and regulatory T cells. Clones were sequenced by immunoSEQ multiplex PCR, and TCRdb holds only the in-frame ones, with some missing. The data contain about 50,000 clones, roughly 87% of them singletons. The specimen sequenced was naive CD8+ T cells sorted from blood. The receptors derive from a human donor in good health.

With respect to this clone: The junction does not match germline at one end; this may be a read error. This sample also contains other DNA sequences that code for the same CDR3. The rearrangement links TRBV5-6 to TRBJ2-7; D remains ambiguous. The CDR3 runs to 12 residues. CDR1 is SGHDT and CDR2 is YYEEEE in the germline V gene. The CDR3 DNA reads TGTGCCAGCAGCTTGGACCACTACGAGCAATACTTC. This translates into CASSLDHYEQYF. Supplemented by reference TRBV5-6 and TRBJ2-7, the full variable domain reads DAGVTQSPTHLIKTRGQQVTLRCSPKSGHDTVSWYQQALGQGPQFIFQYYEEEERQRGNFPDRFSGHQFPNYSSELNVNALLLGDSALYLCASSLDHYEQYFGPGTRLTVT.

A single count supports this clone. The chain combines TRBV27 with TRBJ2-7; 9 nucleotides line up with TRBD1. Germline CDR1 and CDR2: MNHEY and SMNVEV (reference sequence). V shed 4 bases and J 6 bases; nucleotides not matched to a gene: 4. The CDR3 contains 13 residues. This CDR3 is CASSWGQGTEQYF. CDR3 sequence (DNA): TGTGCCAGCAGTTGGGGACAGGGAACCGAGCAGTACTTC.

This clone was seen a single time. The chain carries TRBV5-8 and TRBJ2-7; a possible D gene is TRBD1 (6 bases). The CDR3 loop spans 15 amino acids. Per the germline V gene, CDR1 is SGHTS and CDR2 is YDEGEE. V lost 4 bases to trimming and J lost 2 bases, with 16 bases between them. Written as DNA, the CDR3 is TGTGCCAGCAGCAACCGGGACAATTTTCCCTACGAGCAGTACTTC. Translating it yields CASSNRDNFPYEQYF. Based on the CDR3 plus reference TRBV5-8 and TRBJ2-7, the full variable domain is EAGVTQSPTHLIKTRGQQATLRCSPISGHTSVYWYQQALGLGLQFLLWYDEGEERNRGNFPPRFSGRQFPNYSSELNVNALELEDSALYLCASSNRDNFPYEQYFGPGTRLTVT.

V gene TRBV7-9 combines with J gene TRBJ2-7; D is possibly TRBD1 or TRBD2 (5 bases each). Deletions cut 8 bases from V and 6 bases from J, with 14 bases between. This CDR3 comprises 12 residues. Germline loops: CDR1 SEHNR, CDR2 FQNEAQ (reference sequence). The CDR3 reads CASELGVGEQYF. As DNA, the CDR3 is TGTGCCAGCGAACTGGGGGTCGGCGAGCAGTACTTC.

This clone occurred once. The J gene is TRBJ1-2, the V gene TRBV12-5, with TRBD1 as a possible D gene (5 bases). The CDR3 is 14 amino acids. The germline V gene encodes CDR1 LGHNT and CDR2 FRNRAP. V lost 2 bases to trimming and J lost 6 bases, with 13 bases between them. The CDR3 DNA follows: TGTGCTAGTGGTTTGTCTGGGGGACCCGATGGCTACACCTTC. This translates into CASGLSGGPDGYTF.

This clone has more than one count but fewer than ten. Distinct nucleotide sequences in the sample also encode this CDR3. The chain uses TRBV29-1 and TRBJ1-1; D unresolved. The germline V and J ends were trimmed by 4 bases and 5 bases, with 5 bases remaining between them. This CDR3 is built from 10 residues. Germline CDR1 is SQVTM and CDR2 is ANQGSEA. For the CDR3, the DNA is TGCAGCGTTGTAGGGACTGAAGCTTTCTTT. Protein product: CSVVGTEAFF.

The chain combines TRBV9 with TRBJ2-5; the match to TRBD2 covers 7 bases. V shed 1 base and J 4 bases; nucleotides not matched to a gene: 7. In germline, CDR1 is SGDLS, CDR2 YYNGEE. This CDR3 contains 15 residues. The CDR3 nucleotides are TGTGCCAGCAGCGTATCTTGGGGGGGTGGAGAGACCCAGTACTTC. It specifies CASSVSWGGGETQYF. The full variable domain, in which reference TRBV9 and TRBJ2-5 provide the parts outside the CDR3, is DSGVTQTPKHLITATGQRVTLRCSPRSGDLSVYWYQQSLDQGLQFLIQYYNGEERAKGNILERFSAQQFPDLHSELNLSSLELGDSALYFCASSVSWGGGETQYFGPGTRLLVL.

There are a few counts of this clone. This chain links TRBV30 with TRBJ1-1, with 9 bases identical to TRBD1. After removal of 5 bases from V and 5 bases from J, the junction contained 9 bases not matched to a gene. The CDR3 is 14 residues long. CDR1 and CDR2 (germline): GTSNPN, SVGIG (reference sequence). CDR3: CAWAPGQGETEAFF. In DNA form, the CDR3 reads TGTGCCTGGGCACCGGGACAGGGAGAAACTGAAGCTTTCTTT.

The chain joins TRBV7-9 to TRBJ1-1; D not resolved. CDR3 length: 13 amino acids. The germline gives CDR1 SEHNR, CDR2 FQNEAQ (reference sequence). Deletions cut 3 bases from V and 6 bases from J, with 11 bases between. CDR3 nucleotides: TGTGCCAGCAGCTTCGCGGCCCTCCCTGAAGCTTTCTTT. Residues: CASSFAALPEAFF. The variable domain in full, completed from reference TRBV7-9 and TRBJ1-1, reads DTGVSQNPRHKITKRGQNVTFRCDPISEHNRLYWYRQTLGQGPEFLTYFQNEAQLEKSRLLSDRFSAERPKGSFSTLEIQRTEQGDSAMYLCASSFAALPEAFFGQGTRLTVV.

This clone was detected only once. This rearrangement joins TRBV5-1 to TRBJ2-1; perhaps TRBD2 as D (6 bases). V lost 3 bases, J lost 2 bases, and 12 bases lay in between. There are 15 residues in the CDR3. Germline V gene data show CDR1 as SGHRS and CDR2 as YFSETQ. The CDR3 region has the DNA TGCGCCAGCAGCTCCCTGGGGGGTCCCTACAATGAGCAGTTCTTC. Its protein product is CASSSLGGPYNEQFF.

CDR3 bases: TGCGCCAGCAGCGCCGGACGAGATACGCAGTATTTT. It codes for CASSAGRDTQYF. The rearrangement uses TRBV4-1 and TRBJ2-3, with D uncertain. The V end was cut by 5 bases, the J end by 5 bases, with 8 bases between. Per germline, CDR1 MGHRA and CDR2 YSYEKL. This CDR3 comprises 12 residues.

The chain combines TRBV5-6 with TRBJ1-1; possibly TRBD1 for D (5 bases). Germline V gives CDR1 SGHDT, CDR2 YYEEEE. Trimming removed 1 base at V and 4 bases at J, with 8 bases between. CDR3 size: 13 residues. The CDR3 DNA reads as TGTGCCAGCAGCTTGCCCGGGGCCACTGAAGCTTTCTTT. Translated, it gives CASSLPGATEAFF. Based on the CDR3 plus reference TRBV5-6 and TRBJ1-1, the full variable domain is DAGVTQSPTHLIKTRGQQVTLRCSPKSGHDTVSWYQQALGQGPQFIFQYYEEEERQRGNFPDRFSGHQFPNYSSELNVNALLLGDSALYLCASSLPGATEAFFGQGTRLTVV.

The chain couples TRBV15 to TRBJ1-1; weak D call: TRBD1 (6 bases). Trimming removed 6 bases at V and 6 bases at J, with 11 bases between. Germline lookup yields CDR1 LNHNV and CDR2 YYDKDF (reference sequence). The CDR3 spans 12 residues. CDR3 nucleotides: TGTGCCACCAGTTGGCACAGGGCTGAAGCTTTCTTT. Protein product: CATSWHRAEAFF.

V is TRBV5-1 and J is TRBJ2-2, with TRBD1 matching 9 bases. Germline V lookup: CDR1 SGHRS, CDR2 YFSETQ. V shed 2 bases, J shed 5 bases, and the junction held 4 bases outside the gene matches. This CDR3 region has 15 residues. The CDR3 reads CASSLPGQGTGELFF. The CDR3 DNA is TGCGCCAGCAGCTTACCGGGACAGGGAACCGGGGAGCTGTTTTTT.

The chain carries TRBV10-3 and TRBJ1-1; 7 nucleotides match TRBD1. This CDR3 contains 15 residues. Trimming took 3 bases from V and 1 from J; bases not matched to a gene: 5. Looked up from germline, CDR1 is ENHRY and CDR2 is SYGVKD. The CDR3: CAISDRKGANTEAFF. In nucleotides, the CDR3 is TGTGCCATCAGTGATAGGAAGGGGGCGAACACTGAAGCTTTCTTT.

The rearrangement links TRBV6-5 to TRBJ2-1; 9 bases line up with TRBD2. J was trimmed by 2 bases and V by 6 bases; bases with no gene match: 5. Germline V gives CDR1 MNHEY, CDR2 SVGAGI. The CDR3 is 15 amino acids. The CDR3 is CASSPSGVPYNEQFF. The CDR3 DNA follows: TGTGCCAGCAGCCCTAGCGGGGTTCCCTACAATGAGCAGTTCTTC.

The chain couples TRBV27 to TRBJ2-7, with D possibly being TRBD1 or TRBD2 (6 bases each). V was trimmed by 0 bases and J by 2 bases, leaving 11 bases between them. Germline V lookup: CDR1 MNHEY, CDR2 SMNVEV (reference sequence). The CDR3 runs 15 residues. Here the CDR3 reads CASSLSGGPTYEQYF. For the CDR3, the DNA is TGTGCCAGCAGTTTATCAGGGGGGCCAACCTACGAGCAGTACTTC.

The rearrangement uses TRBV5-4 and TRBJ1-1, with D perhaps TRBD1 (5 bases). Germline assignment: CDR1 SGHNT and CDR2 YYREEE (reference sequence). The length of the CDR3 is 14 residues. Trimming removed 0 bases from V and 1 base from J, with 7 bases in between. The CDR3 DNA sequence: TGTGCCAGCAGCTTGGACAGGTGGAACACTGAAGCTTTCTTT. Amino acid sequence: CASSLDRWNTEAFF. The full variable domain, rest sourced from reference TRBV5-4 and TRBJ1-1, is ETGVTQSPTHLIKTRGQQVTLRCSSQSGHNTVSWYQQALGQGPQFIFQYYREEENGRGNFPPRFSGLQFPNYSSELNVNALELDDSALYLCASSLDRWNTEAFFGQGTRLTVV.

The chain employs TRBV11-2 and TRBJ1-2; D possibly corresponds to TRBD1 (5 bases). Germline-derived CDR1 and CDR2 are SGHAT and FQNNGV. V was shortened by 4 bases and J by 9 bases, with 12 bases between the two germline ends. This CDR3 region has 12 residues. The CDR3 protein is CASSSPGTRYTF. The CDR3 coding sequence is TGTGCCAGCAGCTCCCCAGGGACCCGCTACACCTTC.

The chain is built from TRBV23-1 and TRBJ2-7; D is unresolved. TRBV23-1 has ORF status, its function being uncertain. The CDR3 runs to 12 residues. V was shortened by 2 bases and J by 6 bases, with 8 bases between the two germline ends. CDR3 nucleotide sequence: TGCGCCAGCAGTCAAAAATTCGGCGAGCAGTACTTC. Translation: CASSQKFGEQYF.

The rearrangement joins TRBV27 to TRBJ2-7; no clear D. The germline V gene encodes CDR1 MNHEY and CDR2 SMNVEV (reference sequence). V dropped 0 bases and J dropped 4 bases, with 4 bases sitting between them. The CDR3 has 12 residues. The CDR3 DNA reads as TGTGCCAGCAGTTTATCAGGTTACGAGCAGTACTTC. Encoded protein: CASSLSGYEQYF.

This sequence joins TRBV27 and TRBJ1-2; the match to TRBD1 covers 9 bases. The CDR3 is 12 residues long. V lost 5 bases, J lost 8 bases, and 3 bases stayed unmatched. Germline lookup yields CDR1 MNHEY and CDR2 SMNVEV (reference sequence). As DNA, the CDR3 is TGTGCCAGCAGTAACACAGGGGGCGGCTACACCTTC. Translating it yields CASSNTGGGYTF.

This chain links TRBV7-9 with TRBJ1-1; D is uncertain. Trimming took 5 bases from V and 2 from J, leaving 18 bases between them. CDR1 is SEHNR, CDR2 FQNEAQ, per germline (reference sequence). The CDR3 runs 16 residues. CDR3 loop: CASSGSVGVVNTEAFF. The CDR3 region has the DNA TGTGCCAGCAGCGGCTCAGTGGGAGTGGTAAACACTGAAGCTTTCTTT.

This CDR3 reads CASSPGTGISYEQYF. The CDR3 DNA reads as TGTGCCAGCAGCCCGGGGACGGGGATCTCCTACGAGCAGTACTTC. This rearrangement joins TRBV5-4 to TRBJ2-7; D may match TRBD1 or TRBD2 (5 bases each). V lost 4 bases and J 0 bases, leaving 14 bases between the germline ends. The CDR3 runs to 15 residues. Germline lookup yields CDR1 SGHNT and CDR2 YYREEE (reference sequence).

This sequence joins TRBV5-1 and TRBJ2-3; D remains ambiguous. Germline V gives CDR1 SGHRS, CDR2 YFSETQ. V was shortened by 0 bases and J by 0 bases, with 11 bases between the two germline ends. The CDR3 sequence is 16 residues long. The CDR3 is CASSLDWTSSTDTQYF. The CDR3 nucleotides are TGCGCCAGCAGCTTGGACTGGACGTCGAGCACAGATACGCAGTATTTT.